This TCR beta chain came from a study of radiotherapy plus CTLA-4 blockade in lung cancer. Focal radiation and CTLA-4 blockade (ipilimumab) were tested in chemo-refractory metastatic non-small-cell lung cancer patients. The table came from immunoSEQ multiplex PCR; TCRdb's copy has only in-frame clones and leaves some out. The table records 85,000 to 120,000 clones, approximately 87% of them present only once. The germline gives CDR1 SGHRS, CDR2 YFSETQ. The length of the CDR3 is 15 residues. Trimming took 2 bases from V and 2 from J; bases not matched to a gene: 2. Turning to this clone: Its target is not known.

General observations from the study: Radiotherapy with ipilimumab was followed by blood expansion of tumor-derived clones. Reports state that early shifts in blood T cell clones, with interferon-beta, best predicted response.

This receptor was obtained from a human donor with non-small cell lung cancer that progressed on radiotherapy plus ipilimumab. Some clones in this sample may be carry-over from other donors' samples. The sequences come from peripheral blood, collected from a patient treated with radiotherapy plus ipilimumab. V usage is TRBV5-1 and J usage is TRBJ1-5; 9 positions match TRBD1. In DNA, the CDR3 is TGCGCCAGCAGCTTTACAGGGGGCGGCAATCAGCCCCAGCATTTT. The encoded protein is CASSFTGGGNQPQHF.